Presented here are 10 T cell receptor beta chains from one specimen sequenced in a study of CD8 T cells in Susac syndrome (dated by TCRdb to about 2019). The library was generated by the immunoSEQ multiplex PCR assay. RNA was extracted using the RNeasy kit, and about 0.45 to 1 microgram was reverse transcribed with random hexamers. Through fastp at Q25 and MiXCR, TCRdb rebuilt clones from the public reads, retaining in-frame beta chains. Rows are combined by CDR3 protein, so each entry shows the most common genes and DNA. The sample records about 190,000 distinct CDR3 sequences, about 93% of which are singletons. The ten largest clones add up to around 0.1% of the sample. Sequencing used CD4+ T cells from PBMCs. The receptors shown here come from a human donor in good health.

J is TRBJ1-5 and V is TRBV3-1; D perhaps matches TRBD1 (6 bases). Germline loops: CDR1 LGHDT, CDR2 YNNKEL (reference sequence). V was clipped by 4 bases and J by 4 bases, with 11 bases between them. There are 14 residues in the CDR3. CDR3 sequence reads: CASSLGTPNQPQHF. CDR3 nucleotides: TGTGCCAGCAGCCTAGGGACACCTAATCAGCCCCAGCATTTT. Full variable domain (remainder filled in from reference TRBV3-1 and TRBJ1-5): DTAVSQTPKYLVTQMGNDKSIKCEQNLGHDTMYWYKQDSKKFLKIMFSYNNKELIINETVPNRFSPKSPDKAHLNLHINSLELGDSAVYFCASSLGTPNQPQHFGDGTRLSIL.

This sequence joins TRBV27 and TRBJ2-2; 9 bases map to TRBD1. Germline assignment: CDR1 MNHEY and CDR2 SMNVEV (reference sequence). Trimming removed 6 bases from V and 5 bases from J; junction bases left unmatched: 4. The CDR3 contains 14 residues. Here the CDR3 DNA reads TGTGCCAGCAGGACAGGGGGAGGGACCGGGGAGCTGTTTTTT. Protein: CASRTGGGTGELFF.

This clonotype was seen a single time. The chain uses TRBV4-1 and TRBJ1-2; TRBD1 is a possible D gene (5 bases). Germline CDR1 MGHRA, CDR2 YSYEKL. This CDR3 comprises 14 residues. V lost 0 bases, J lost 5 bases, and 10 bases lay in between. CDR3 sequence reads: CASSQDDSYYGYTF. As DNA, the CDR3 is TGCGCCAGCAGCCAAGATGACAGCTATTATGGCTACACCTTC.

This rearrangement joins TRBV5-6 to TRBJ2-6; D is unclear. The V and J ends lost 3 bases and 1 base respectively, with 11 bases between them. This CDR3 is 16 amino acids long. Germline assignment: CDR1 SGHDT and CDR2 YYEEEE. CDR3 in DNA: TGTGCCAGCAGCTCGGAAGTGAGATCTGGGGCCAACGTCCTGACTTTC. It specifies CASSSEVRSGANVLTF.

The chain combines TRBV5-6 with TRBJ1-6, with TRBD1 as a possible D gene (5 bases). The germline V and J ends were trimmed by 0 bases and 7 bases, with 8 bases remaining between them. CDR3 length equals 14 residues. Germline values: CDR1 SGHDT, CDR2 YYEEEE. The DNA for the CDR3 is TGTGCCAGCAGCTTGGCCGGGGGGAATTCACCCCTCCACTTT. It codes for CASSLAGGNSPLHF.

The V and J genes are TRBV29-1 and TRBJ2-5, with D possibly matching TRBD1 (5 bases). CDR3 size: 12 residues. Between the trimmed V and J ends, which lost 7 bases and 5 bases, there was a span of 14 bases. Per the germline V gene, CDR1 is SQVTM and CDR2 is ANQGSEA. The CDR3 protein is CSARQLAETQYF. CDR3 nucleotide sequence: TGCAGCGCCAGACAGTTGGCGGAGACCCAGTACTTC.

The chain is built from TRBV2 and TRBJ2-2; 7 bases map to TRBD1. Germline CDR1 is SNHLY and CDR2 is FYNNEI. Unmatched junction bases numbered 4, after V lost 6 bases and J lost 6 bases. The CDR3 contains 13 residues. The CDR3 nucleotides read TGTGCCAGCAGGACAGGGCGGGCCGGGGAGCTGTTTTTT. This codes for CASRTGRAGELFF.

V usage is TRBV11-1 and J usage is TRBJ1-5; D ambiguous. Deletions cut 1 base from V and 4 bases from J, with 11 bases between. The CDR3 is 15 residues long. The germline gives CDR1 SGHAT, CDR2 FQDESV (reference sequence). CDR3 DNA sequence: TGTGCCAGCAGCTTAGGGGATCAGCCAAATCAGCCCCAGCATTTT. It is translated as CASSLGDQPNQPQHF.

This clonotype came up once. The chain has TRBV4-1 and TRBJ2-3, with D unclear. The CDR3 is made up of 13 amino acids. V shed 4 bases and J shed 10 bases, with 15 bases lying between them. Germline values: CDR1 MGHRA, CDR2 YSYEKL. This CDR3 is CASSPPSRVAQYF. The CDR3, as DNA: TGCGCCAGCAGCCCGCCTTCTAGGGTCGCGCAGTATTTT.

This chain connects TRBV5-1 to TRBJ2-5, with 7 bases fitting TRBD2. V lost 4 bases, J lost 5 bases, and 11 bases stayed unmatched. This CDR3 has 15 amino acids. Germline V gives CDR1 SGHRS, CDR2 YFSETQ. Here the CDR3 reads CASSPWGREEETQYF. The CDR3 DNA follows: TGCGCCAGCAGCCCCTGGGGACGGGAGGAGGAGACCCAGTACTTC.